The entry that follows covers one T cell receptor (beta chain) sequence. Antigen unknown. Method: immunoSEQ multiplex PCR; TCRdb's copy keeps in-frame clones and lacks some. The sample has 65,000 to 95,000 clones, around 83% seen once. The data derive from a study of OX40 agonist ivuxolimab in advanced cancers. Whole-study context: Head and neck, renal cell, melanoma or hepatocellular carcinoma were the cancers that dose-escalation patients had.

The CDR3 runs 15 residues. CDR1 and CDR2 (germline): MGHRA, YSYEKL. The trim removed 4 bases at V and 1 base at J, leaving 6 bases unmatched. The study, taken as a whole, reports: Clonal expansion was among the lowest in partial responders at 0.1-3.0 mg/kg, especially CD8+. With doses of 0.1 to 3.0 mg/kg, CD4+ and CD8+ blood T cells had undergone clonal expansion by week 6.

The sequence came from an adult with an advanced solid tumor such as melanoma, head and neck, liver or kidney cancer. V is TRBV4-1 and J is TRBJ2-5; 7 nucleotides align to TRBD1. Source: CD4+ or CD8+ T cells sorted from blood, taken in a trial of the OX40 agonist ivuxolimab. CDR3 in DNA: TGCGCCAGCAGCCCCTCGGGACAGACCCAAGAGACCCAGTACTTC. Its translation is CASSPSGQTQETQYF.